This T cell receptor beta chain is drawn from a study of shared clonotypes between healthy human individuals. For the study at large: There were three CD4 naive, three CD4 memory, two CD8 naive and one CD8 memory plates per donor.

Naive CD8 populations comprised CD45RO-negative cells positively selected for CCR7, excluding terminally differentiated effector memory CD45RA+ cells. Study-level points and caveats: Clonotype sharing across several donors was observed for about 5.2% of naive CD4 clonotypes.

The method was immunoSEQ multiplex PCR; TCRdb's version includes in-frame clones alone and lacks a portion of them. Altogether 1.5 million to 2.5 million clones are present, over 85% being singletons, with the ten largest covering 1% to 1.5%. Looked up from germline, CDR1 is SGHDT and CDR2 is YYEEEE. CDR3 size: 18 residues. V dropped 2 bases and J dropped 1; count of bases not matched to a gene: 11. This clone has just one count. Antigen: not known. The source is a man younger than 35 in good health. The sequencing input was naive CD8+ T cells sorted from blood. V usage is TRBV5-6 and J usage is TRBJ2-5; 10 bases are a match to TRBD2. Here the CDR3 reads CASSFRLAGTIIQETQYF. CDR3 in DNA: TGTGCCAGCAGCTTTAGACTAGCGGGTACTATCATCCAAGAGACCCAGTACTTC.